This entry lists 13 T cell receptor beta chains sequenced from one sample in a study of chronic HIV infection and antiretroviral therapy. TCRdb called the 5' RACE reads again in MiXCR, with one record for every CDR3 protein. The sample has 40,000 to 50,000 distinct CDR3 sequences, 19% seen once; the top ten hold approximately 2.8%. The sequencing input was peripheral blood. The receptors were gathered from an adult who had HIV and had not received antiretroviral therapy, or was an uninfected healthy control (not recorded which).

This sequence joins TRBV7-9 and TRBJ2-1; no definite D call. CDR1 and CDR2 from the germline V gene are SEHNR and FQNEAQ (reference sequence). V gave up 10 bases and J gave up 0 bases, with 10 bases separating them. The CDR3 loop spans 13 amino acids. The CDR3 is CATLGSSYNEQFF. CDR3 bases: TGTGCCACCTTGGGAAGCTCCTACAATGAGCAGTTCTTC. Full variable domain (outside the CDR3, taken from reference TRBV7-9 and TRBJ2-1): DTGVSQNPRHKITKRGQNVTFRCDPISEHNRLYWYRQTLGQGPEFLTYFQNEAQLEKSRLLSDRFSAERPKGSFSTLEIQRTEQGDSAMYLCATLGSSYNEQFFGPGTRLTVL.

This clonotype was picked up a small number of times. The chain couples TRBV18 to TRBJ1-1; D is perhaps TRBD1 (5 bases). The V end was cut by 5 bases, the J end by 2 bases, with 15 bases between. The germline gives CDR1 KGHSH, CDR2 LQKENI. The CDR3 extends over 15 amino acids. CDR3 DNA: TGTGCCAGCTCAACTCCGGGGGTGGGCAACACTGAAGCTTTCTTT. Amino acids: CASSTPGVGNTEAFF.

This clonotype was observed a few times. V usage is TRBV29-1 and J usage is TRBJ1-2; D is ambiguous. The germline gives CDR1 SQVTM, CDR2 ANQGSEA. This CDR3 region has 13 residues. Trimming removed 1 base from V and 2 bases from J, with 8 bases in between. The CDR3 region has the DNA TGCAGCGTTGAAGGTGGCGGGAACTATGGCTACACCTTC. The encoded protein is CSVEGGGNYGYTF.

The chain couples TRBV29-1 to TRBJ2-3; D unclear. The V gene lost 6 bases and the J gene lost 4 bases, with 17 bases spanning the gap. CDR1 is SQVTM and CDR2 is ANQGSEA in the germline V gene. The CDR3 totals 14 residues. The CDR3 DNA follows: TGCAGCGTCCTTGGAAGTGTTACCTCAGATACGCAGTATTTT. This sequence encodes CSVLGSVTSDTQYF.

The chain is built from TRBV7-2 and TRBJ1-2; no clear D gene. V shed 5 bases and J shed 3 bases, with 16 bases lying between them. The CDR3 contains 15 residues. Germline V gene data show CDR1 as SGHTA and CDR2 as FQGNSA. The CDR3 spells CASSPDDWSYYGYTF. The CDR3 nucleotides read TGTGCCAGCAGCCCTGATGACTGGTCCTACTATGGCTACACCTTC. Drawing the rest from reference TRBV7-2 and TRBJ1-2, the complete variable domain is GAGVSQSPSNKVTEKGKDVELRCDPISGHTALYWYRQSLGQGLEFLIYFQGNSAPDKSGLPSDRFSAERTGGSVSTLTIQRTQQEDSAVYLCASSPDDWSYYGYTFGSGTRLTVV.

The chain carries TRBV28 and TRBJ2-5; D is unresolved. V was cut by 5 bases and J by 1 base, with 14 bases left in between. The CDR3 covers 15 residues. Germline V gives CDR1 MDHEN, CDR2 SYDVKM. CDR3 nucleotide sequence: TGTGCCAGCAGTCAATTAGGAGCATCCCAAGAGACCCAGTACTTC. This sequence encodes CASSQLGASQETQYF.

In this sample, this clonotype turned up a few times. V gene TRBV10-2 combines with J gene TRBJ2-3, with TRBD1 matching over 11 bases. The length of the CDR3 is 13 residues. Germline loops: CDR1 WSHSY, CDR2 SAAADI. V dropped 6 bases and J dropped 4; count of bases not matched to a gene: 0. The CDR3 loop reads CASRDRGPDTQYF. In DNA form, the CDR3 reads TGCGCCAGCAGGGACAGGGGGCCAGATACGCAGTATTTT.

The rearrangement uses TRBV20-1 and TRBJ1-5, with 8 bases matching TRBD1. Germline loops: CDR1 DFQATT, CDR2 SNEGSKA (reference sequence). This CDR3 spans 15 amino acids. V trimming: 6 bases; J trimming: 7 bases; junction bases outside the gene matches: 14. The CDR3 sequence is CSANLRTGGIQPQHF. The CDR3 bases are TGCAGTGCCAACTTACGCACAGGGGGGATCCAGCCCCAGCATTTT.

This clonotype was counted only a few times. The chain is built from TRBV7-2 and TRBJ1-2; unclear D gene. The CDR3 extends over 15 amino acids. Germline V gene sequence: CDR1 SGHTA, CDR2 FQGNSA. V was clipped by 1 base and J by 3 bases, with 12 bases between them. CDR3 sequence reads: CASSLDRGNYYGYTF. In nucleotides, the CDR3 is TGTGCCAGCAGCTTAGACAGAGGGAATTACTATGGCTACACCTTC.

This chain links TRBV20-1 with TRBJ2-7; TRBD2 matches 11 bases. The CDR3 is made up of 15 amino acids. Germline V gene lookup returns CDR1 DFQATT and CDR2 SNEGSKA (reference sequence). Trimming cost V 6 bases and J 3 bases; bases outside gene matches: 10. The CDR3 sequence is CSALGLAGVYYEQYF. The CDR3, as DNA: TGCAGTGCCCTAGGACTAGCGGGCGTCTACTACGAGCAGTACTTC.

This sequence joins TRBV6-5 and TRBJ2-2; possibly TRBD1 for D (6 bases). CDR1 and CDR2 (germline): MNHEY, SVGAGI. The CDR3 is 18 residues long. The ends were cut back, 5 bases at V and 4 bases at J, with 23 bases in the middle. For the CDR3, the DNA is TGTGCCAGCAGTCCTTCGGTGCACAGGGTCAGCGTCACCGGGGAGCTGTTTTTT. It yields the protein CASSPSVHRVSVTGELFF.

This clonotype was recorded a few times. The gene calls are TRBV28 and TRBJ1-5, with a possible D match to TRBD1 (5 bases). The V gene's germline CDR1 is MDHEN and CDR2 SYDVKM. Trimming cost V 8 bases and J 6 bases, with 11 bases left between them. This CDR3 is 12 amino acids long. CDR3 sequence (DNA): TGTGCCAGCTTTGAGGGGTTTCAGCCCCAGCATTTT. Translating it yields CASFEGFQPQHF.

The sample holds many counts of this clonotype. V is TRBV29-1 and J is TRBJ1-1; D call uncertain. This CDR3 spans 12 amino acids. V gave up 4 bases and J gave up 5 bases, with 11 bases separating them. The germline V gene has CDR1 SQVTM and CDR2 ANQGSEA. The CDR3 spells CSVGAPGTEAFF. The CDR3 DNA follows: TGCAGCGTTGGGGCCCCTGGAACTGAAGCTTTCTTT.